This T cell receptor (beta chain) was profiled in a study of T cells in Graves' hyperthyroidism and ophthalmopathy. Study-level background: Blood from the periphery was taken at initial diagnosis, before any treatment. Study-level results: Clonotypes that were expanded in thyroid above 0.001 mostly appeared in blood too.

RNA transcripts provided the source from which TCR beta CDR3 regions were amplified. TCR CDR3 regions were first amplified by RT-PCR with HTBI primers. TCRdb analysed the multiplex PCR reads with MiXCR anew, one entry per CDR3 protein. Among 400,000 to 600,000 distinct CDR3 sequences listed, around 20% were seen once. The ends lost 9 bases at V and 0 bases at J; junction bases unmatched: 10. Per the germline V gene, CDR1 is MDHEN and CDR2 is SYDVKM. The length of the CDR3 is 16 residues. This clonotype was seen ten or more times. Its antigen is not identified. Stable Graves' hyperthyroidism meant no ophthalmopathy progression within 18 months.

The sequencing sample was made of blood. This chain links TRBV28 with TRBJ2-7, with 11 bases identical to TRBD2. This TCR was recovered from a man between 18 and 35 years old with Graves' hyperthyroidism. The CDR3: CARSSLAGVTSYEQYF. The CDR3 region has the DNA TGTGCCAGGAGCTCACTAGCGGGGGTCACCTCCTACGAGCAGTACTTC.